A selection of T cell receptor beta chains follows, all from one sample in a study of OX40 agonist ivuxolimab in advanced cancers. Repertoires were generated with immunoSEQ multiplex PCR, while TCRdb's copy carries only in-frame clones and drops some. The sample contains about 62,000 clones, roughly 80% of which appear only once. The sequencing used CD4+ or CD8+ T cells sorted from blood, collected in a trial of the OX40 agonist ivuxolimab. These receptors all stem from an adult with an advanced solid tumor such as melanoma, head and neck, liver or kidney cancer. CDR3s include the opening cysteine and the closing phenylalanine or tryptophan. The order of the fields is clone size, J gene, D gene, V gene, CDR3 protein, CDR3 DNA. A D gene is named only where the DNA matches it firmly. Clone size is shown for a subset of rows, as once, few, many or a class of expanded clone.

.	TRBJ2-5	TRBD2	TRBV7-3	CASSEAGEQETQYF	TGTGCCAGCAGCGAAGCGGGAGAACAAGAGACCCAGTACTTC
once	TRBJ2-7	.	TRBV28	CASSLSPAQGSRYF	TGTGCCAGCAGTTTATCCCCCGCCCAGGGGTCACGGTACTTC
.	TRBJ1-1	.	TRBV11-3	CASSPPRDNPEAFF	TGTGCCAGCAGCCCCCCACGTGACAACCCTGAAGCTTTCTTT
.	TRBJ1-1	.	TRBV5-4	CASSLSVGTEAFF	TGTGCCAGCAGCTTGTCCGTGGGGACTGAAGCTTTCTTT
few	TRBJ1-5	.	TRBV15	CATSTGNSNQPQHF	TGTGCCACCAGCACAGGGAATAGCAATCAGCCCCAGCATTTT
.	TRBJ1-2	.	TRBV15	CATSRGGPYYGYTF	TGTGCCACCAGCAGAGGGGGACCTTACTATGGCTACACCTTC
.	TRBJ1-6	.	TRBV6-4	CASSEEGASPLHF	TGTGCCAGCAGTGAGGAGGGAGCTTCACCCCTCCACTTT
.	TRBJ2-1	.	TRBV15	CATSRDLGRDNEQFF	TGTGCCACCAGCAGAGATTTGGGCAGGGACAATGAGCAGTTCTTC
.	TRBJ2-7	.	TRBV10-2	CASWTEVGEQYF	TGCGCCAGTTGGACGGAAGTCGGCGAGCAGTACTTC
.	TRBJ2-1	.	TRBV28	CASSFLDGSRGTNEQFF	TGTGCCAGCAGTTTCCTAGACGGCAGTCGGGGTACCAATGAGCAGTTCTTC
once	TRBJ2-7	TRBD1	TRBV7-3	CASSLGTGANEQYF	TGTGCCAGCAGCTTAGGGACAGGGGCCAACGAGCAGTACTTC
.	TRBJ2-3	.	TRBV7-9	CASSSRRGADTQYF	TGTGCCAGCAGCTCTCGTCGGGGCGCAGATACGCAGTATTTT
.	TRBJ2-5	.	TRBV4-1	CASSHYPGAQETQYF	TGCGCCAGCAGCCATTATCCGGGAGCCCAAGAGACCCAGTACTTC
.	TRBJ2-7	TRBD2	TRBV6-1	CASSALAGGSYEQYF	TGTGCCAGCAGTGCGTTAGCGGGAGGCTCCTACGAGCAGTACTTC
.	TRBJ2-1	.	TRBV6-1	CASSLFWGPNEQFF	TGTGCCAGCAGTCTGTTTTGGGGGCCCAATGAGCAGTTCTTC
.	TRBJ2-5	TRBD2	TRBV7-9	CASSPGLAGSETQYF	TGTGCCAGCAGCCCCGGACTAGCGGGGTCGGAGACCCAGTACTTC
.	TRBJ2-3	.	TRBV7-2	CASSRGVGVHADTQYF	TGTGCCAGCAGCCGCGGGGTGGGTGTACATGCAGATACGCAGTATTTT
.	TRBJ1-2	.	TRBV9	CASSTAGGGAYGYTF	TGTGCCAGCAGCACCGCCGGGGGGGGCGCATATGGCTACACCTTC
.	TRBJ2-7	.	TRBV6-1	CASREQGSWGYEQYF	TGTGCCAGCAGAGAGCAGGGTTCCTGGGGCTACGAGCAGTACTTC
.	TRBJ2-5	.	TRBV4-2	CASSQDLARQETQYF	TGTGCCAGCAGCCAAGATCTGGCCCGTCAAGAGACCCAGTACTTC
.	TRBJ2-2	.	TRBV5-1	CASSLALPGTGELFF	TGCGCCAGCAGCTTGGCGTTACCTGGCACCGGGGAGCTGTTTTTT
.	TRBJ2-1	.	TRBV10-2	CASSEIWIGRTGEQFF	TGCGCCAGCAGTGAGATCTGGATAGGGCGTACCGGTGAGCAGTTCTTC
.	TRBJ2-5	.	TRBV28	CASEGLETQYF	TGTGCCAGCGAAGGGTTGGAGACCCAGTACTTC
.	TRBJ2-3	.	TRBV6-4	CAIPIGGTKRPGTDTQYF	TGTGCCATCCCTATTGGGGGCACCAAACGCCCGGGGACAGATACGCAGTATTTT
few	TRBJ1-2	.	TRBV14	CASSPPGAAVGYTF	TGTGCCAGCAGTCCCCCCGGCGCCGCGGTGGGCTACACCTTC
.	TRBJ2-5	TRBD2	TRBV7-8	CASSLGRLAGETQYF	TGTGCCAGCAGCTTAGGGAGACTAGCCGGCGAGACCCAGTACTTC
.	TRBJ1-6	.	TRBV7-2	CASSLGSSYNSPLHF	TGTGCCAGCAGCTTAGGGAGCTCCTATAATTCACCCCTCCACTTT
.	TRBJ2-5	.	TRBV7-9	CASSLIVGGYQETQYF	TGTGCCAGCAGCTTAATCGTCGGAGGGTACCAAGAGACCCAGTACTTC
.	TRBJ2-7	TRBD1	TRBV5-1	CASRGTGTGYHEQYF	TGCGCCAGCAGGGGAACCGGGACAGGGTACCACGAGCAGTACTTC
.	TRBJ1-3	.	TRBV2	CASSEEPNSGNTIYF	TGTGCCAGCAGTGAGGAGCCTAACTCTGGAAACACCATATATTTT
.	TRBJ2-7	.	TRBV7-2	CASSRVGGFGEQYF	TGTGCCAGCAGCCGGGTGGGGGGCTTTGGCGAGCAGTACTTC
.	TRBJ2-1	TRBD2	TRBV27	CASSSRTSGLYNEQFF	TGTGCCAGCAGTTCAAGGACTAGCGGGCTTTACAATGAGCAGTTCTTC
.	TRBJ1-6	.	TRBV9	CASSVGVTSPLHF	TGTGCCAGCAGCGTAGGGGTCACTTCACCCCTCCACTTT
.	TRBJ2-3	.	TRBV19	CASSMSQFSTDTQYF	TGTGCCAGTAGTATGTCGCAGTTTAGCACAGATACGCAGTATTTT
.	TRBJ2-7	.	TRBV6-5	CASSLPGLRYEQYF	TGTGCCAGCAGTCTCCCGGGACTCCGTTACGAGCAGTACTTC
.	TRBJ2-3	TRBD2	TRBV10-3	CAIRGLAPDTQYF	TGTGCCATCAGGGGACTAGCACCAGATACGCAGTATTTT
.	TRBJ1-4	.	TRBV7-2	CASSRTGTDEKLFF	TGTGCCAGCAGTCGGACCGGGACCGATGAAAAACTGTTTTTT
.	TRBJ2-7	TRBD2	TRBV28	CASSSNPGGAYEQYF	TGTGCCAGCAGCTCAAACCCGGGGGGGGCCTACGAGCAGTACTTC
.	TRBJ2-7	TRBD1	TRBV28	CASRHRGRNEQYF	TGTGCCAGCAGGCACAGGGGGCGAAACGAGCAGTACTTC
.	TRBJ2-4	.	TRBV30	CAWSVGAKNIQYF	TGTGCCTGGAGTGTAGGGGCCAAAAACATTCAGTACTTC
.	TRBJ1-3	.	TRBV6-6	CASSTGGPGNTIYF	TGTGCCAGCTCAACCGGGGGGCCTGGAAACACCATATATTTT
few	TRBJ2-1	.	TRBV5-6	CASSLATGGSTYNEQFF	TGTGCCAGCAGCTTGGCGACGGGGGGCAGTACCTACAATGAGCAGTTCTTC